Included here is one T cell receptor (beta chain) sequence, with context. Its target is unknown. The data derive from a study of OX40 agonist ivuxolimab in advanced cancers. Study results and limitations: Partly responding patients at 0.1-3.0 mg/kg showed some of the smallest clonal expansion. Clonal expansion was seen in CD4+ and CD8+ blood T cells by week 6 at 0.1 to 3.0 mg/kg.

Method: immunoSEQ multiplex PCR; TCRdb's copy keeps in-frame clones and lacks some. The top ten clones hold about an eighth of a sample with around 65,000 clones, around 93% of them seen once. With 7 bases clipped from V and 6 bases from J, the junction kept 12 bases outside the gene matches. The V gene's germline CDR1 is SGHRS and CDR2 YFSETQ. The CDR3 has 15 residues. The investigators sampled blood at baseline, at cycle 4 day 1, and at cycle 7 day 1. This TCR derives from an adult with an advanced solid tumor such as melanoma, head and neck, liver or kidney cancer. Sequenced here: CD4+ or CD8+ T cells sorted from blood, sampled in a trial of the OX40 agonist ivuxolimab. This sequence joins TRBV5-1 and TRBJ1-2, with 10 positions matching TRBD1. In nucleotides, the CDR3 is TGCGCCAGCTGGGACAGGGGTGACCTTCTAGATGGCTACACCTTC. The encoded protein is CASWDRGDLLDGYTF.